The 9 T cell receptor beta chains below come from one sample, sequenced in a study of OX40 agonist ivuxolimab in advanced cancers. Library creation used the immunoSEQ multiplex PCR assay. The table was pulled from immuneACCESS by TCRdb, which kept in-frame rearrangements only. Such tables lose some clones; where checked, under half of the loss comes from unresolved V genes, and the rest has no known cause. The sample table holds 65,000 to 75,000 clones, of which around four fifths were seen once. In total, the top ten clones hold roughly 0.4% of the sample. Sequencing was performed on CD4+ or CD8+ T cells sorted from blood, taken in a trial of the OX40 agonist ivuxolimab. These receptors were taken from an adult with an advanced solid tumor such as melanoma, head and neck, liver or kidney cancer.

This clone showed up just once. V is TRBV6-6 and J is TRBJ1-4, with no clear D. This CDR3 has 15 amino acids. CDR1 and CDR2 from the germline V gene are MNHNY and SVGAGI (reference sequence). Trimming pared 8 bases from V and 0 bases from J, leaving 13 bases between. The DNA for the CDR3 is TGTGCCAGCTCCCCGAGCGTTGCAACTAATGAAAAACTGTTTTTT. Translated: CASSPSVATNEKLFF.

CDR3 loop: CAVTMAGIDTGELFF. CDR3 coding DNA: TGTGCCGTGACCATGGCGGGCATCGACACCGGGGAGCTGTTTTTT. V gene TRBV19 combines with J gene TRBJ2-2, with a possible D match to TRBD2 (5 bases). Looked up from germline, CDR1 is LNHDA and CDR2 is SQIVND (reference sequence). This CDR3 has 15 amino acids. V shed 11 bases and J shed 3 bases, with 19 bases lying between them.

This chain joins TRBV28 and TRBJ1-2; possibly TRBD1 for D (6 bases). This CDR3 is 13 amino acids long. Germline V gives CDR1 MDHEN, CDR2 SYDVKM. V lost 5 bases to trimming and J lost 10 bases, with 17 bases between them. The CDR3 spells CASSTPGTPTYTF. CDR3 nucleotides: TGTGCCAGCAGTACCCCCGGGACACCCACCTACACCTTC.

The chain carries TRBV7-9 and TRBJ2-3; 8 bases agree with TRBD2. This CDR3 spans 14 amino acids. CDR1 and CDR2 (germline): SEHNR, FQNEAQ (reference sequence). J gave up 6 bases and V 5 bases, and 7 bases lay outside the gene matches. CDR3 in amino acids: CASSPPGTRDTQYF. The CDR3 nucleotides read TGTGCCAGCAGCCCTCCCGGGACTAGGGATACGCAGTATTTT.

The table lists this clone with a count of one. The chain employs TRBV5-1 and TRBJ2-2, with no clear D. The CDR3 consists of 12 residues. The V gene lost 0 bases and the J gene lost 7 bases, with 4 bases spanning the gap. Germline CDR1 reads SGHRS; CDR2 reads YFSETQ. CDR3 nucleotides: TGCGCCAGCAGCTTGGATGTCGGGGAGCTGTTTTTT. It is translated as CASSLDVGELFF.

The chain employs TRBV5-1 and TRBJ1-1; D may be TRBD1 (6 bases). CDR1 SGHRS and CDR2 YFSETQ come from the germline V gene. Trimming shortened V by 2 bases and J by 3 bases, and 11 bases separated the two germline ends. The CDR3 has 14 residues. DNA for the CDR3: TGCGCCAGCAGCTTCACAGGGCTGTACACTGAAGCTTTCTTT. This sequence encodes CASSFTGLYTEAFF. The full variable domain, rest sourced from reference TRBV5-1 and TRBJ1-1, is KAGVTQTPRYLIKTRGQQVTLSCSPISGHRSVSWYQQTPGQGLQFLFEYFSETQRNKGNFPGRFSGRQFSNSRSEMNVSTLELGDSALYLCASSFTGLYTEAFFGQGTRLTVV.

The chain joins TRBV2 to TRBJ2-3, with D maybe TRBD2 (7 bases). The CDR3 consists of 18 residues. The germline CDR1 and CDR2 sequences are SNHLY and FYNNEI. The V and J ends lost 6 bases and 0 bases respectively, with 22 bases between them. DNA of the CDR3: TGTGCCAGCAGCCGAACGGATAACGCGGGGGCGAGCACAGATACGCAGTATTTT. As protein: CASSRTDNAGASTDTQYF.

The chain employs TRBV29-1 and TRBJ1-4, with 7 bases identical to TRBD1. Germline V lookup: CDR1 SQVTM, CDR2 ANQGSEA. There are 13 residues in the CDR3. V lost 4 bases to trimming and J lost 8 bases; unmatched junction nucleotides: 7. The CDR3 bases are TGCAGCGTTGCAGGGGGGATAGGAGAAAAACTGTTTTTT. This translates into CSVAGGIGEKLFF.

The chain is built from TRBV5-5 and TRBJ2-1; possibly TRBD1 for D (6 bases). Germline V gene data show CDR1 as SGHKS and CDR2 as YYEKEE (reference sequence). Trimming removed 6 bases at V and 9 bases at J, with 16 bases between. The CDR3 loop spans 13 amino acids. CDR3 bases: TGTGCCAGCAACCGACAGGTTAGTGGTGAGCAGTTCTTC. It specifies CASNRQVSGEQFF.